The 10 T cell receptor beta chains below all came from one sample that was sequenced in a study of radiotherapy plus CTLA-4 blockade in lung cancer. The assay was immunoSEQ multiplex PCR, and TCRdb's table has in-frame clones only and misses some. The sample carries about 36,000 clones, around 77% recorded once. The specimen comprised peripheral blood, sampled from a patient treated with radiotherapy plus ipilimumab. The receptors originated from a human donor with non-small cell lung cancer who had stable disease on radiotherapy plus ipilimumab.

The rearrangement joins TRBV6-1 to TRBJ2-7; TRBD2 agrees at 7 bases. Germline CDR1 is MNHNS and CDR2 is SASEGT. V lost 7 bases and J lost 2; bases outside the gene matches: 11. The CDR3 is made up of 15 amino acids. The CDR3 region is CASTVGRGRTYEQYF. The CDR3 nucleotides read TGTGCCAGCACTGTAGGGAGGGGCCGTACCTACGAGCAGTACTTC.

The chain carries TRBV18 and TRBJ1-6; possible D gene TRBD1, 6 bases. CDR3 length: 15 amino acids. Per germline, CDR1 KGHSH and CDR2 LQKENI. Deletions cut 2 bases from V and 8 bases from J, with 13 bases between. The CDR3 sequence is CASSPVGGADSPLHF. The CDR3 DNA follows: TGTGCCAGCTCACCAGTAGGGGGGGCGGATTCACCCCTCCACTTT.

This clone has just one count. The CDR3 DNA reads as TGTGCCAGCAGCTTCGACAGGGAGAGCTCCTATAATTCACCCCTCCACTTT. Translating gives CASSFDRESSYNSPLHF. The chain carries TRBV5-5 and TRBJ1-6; 7 positions agree with TRBD1. Germline CDR1 and CDR2: SGHKS and YYEKEE (reference sequence). The CDR3 totals 17 residues. The ends lost 2 bases at V and 0 bases at J; junction bases unmatched: 5.

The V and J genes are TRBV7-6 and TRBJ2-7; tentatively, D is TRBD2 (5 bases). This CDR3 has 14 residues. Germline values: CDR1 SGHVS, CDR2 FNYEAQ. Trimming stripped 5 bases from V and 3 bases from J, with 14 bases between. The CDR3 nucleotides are TGTGCCAGCAGCCTTAGAGGGCTCAGCTACGAGCAGTACTTC. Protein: CASSLRGLSYEQYF.

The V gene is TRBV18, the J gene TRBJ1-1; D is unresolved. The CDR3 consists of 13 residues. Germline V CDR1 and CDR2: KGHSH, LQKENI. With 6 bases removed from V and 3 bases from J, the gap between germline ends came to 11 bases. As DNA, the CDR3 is TGTGCCAGCTCCCGATTGGAGGACACTGAAGCTTTCTTT. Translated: CASSRLEDTEAFF.

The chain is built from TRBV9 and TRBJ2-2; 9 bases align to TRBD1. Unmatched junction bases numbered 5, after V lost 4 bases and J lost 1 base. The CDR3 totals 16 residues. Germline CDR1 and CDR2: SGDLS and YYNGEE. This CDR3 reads CASSRTGAQNTGELFF. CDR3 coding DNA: TGTGCCAGCAGCAGGACAGGGGCCCAGAACACCGGGGAGCTGTTTTTT.

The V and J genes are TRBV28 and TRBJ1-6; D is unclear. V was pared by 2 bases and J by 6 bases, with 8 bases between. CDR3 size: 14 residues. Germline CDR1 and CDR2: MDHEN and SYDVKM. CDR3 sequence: CASSLPSRNSPLHF. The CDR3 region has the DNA TGTGCCAGCAGTTTACCCAGTCGTAATTCACCCCTCCACTTT.

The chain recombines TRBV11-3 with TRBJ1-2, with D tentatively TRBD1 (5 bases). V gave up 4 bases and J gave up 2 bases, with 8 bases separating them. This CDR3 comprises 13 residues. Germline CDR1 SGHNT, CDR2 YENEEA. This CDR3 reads CASSSSGNYGYTF. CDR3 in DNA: TGTGCCAGCAGCTCATCAGGGAACTATGGCTACACCTTC.

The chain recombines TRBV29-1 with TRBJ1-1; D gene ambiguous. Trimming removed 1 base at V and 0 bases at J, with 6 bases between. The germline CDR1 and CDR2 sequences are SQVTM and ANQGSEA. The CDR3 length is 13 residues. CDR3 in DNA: TGCAGCGTTGAAGGGGAGCTGAACACTGAAGCTTTCTTT. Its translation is CSVEGELNTEAFF.

The CDR3 here is CASSRGSGYGYTF. Here the CDR3 DNA reads TGTGCCAGCAGCCGGGGGTCGGGCTATGGCTACACCTTC. This sequence joins TRBV25-1 and TRBJ1-2, with D possibly TRBD1 on 5 matching bases. V was clipped by 6 bases and J by 4 bases, with 12 bases between them. In germline, CDR1 is MGHDK, CDR2 SYGVNS. There are 13 residues in the CDR3.